The TCR beta chain described here comes from a study of T cell changes during pregnancy in multiple sclerosis. The V segment lost 4 bases and the J segment 5 bases; nucleotides outside the gene matches: 14. This CDR3 has 18 amino acids. Germline V CDR1 and CDR2: MNHEY, SMNVEV (reference sequence). Repertoires were generated with immunoSEQ multiplex PCR, while TCRdb's copy carries only in-frame clones and drops some. The repertoire holds 80,000 to 130,000 clones, with 90% to 95% as singletons. Material: peripheral blood, obtained before pregnancy. This receptor was obtained from a female donor with multiple sclerosis, enrolled in a pregnancy study. The V and J genes are TRBV27 and TRBJ2-1; TRBD2 matches 10 bases. CDR3 nucleotide sequence: TGTGCCAGCAGTTACCTACCCCCCCTAGCGGGAGAAAACAATGAGCAGTTCTTC. Protein: CASSYLPPLAGENNEQFF.